This entry describes one T cell receptor beta chain. The authors' processing: Amplifying reference gene primers gave estimates of nucleated cell counts. The assay was immunoSEQ multiplex PCR, and TCRdb's table has in-frame clones only and misses some. D and trimming come from the DNA, and the V and J calls and clone size come from that table. The sample lists about 320,000 clones, 87% occurring once. Residents of about two dozen US areas, aged about 18 to 89 years, made up the participants. The data were taken from a study of blood T cell repertoires in COVID-19. At the level of the study: The United States, Italy and Spain provided the acute and convalescent COVID-19 samples.

The germline gives CDR1 KGHSH, CDR2 LQKENI. V was pared by 8 bases and J by 4 bases, with 12 bases between. This CDR3 is 14 amino acids long. The sample consisted of PBMCs or T cells enriched from blood (not recorded which). V usage is TRBV18 and J usage is TRBJ1-6; weak D call: TRBD1 (5 bases). The receptor comes from a woman aged 18-30 years who had recovered from COVID-19. CDR3 loop: CASTPEGYNSPLHF. The DNA of the CDR3 is TGTGCCAGCACGCCGGAGGGGTATAATTCACCCCTCCACTTT.